Following are 16 T cell receptor beta chains from one sample sequenced in a study of CD8 T cells in ankylosing spondylitis (dated by TCRdb to about 2017). The protocol used for the library was 5' RACE. Sequencing used an Illumina HiSeq 2500. The public reads were reanalyzed by TCRdb: fastp trimming at Q25, MiXCR alignment, in-frame beta chains only. Every CDR3 protein is listed once, alongside the most common genes and DNA of its rows. The sample records approximately 350,000 distinct CDR3 sequences, roughly 15% of which are singletons. The top ten clonotypes cover approximately 1.1% of the sample. The sample was blood, either unsorted or a sorted T cell fraction (not recorded which). Receptors were obtained from a male donor with ankylosing spondylitis or in good health (not recorded which).

This chain uses TRBV4-1 with TRBJ1-1, with D unclear. V was trimmed by 0 bases and J by 12 bases, leaving 14 bases between them. There are 13 residues in the CDR3. From germline, CDR1 is MGHRA and CDR2 YSYEKL. In nucleotides, the CDR3 is TGCGCCAGCAGCCAAGATCCGGGGTGGTGGACTTTCTTT. Protein product: CASSQDPGWWTFF.

Here the CDR3 reads CASSLGVVGGPTDTQYF. CDR3 DNA: TGTGCCAGCAGCTTGGGGGTCGTTGGAGGGCCCACAGATACGCAGTATTTT. This chain uses TRBV5-4 with TRBJ2-3, with a weak D call TRBD2 (6 bases). The CDR3 contains 17 residues. CDR1 is SGHNT, CDR2 YYREEE, per germline (reference sequence). V was trimmed by 0 bases and J by 2 bases, leaving 16 bases between them.

The chain has TRBV20-1 and TRBJ2-3, with D perhaps TRBD2 (5 bases). V shed 5 bases and J shed 2 bases, with 8 bases lying between them. The CDR3 loop spans 12 amino acids. In germline, CDR1 is DFQATT, CDR2 SNEGSKA (reference sequence). The CDR3 bases are TGCAGTGCTCCGGGGTTCACAGATACGCAGTATTTT. Its translation: CSAPGFTDTQYF.

The CDR3 region is CTFSSPGLAGVSSYNEQFF. CDR3 sequence (DNA): TGTACCTTCAGTTCCCCGGGACTAGCGGGAGTAAGCTCCTACAATGAGCAGTTCTTC. The J gene is TRBJ2-1, the V gene TRBV12-3 or TRBV12-4, with 14 bases matching TRBD2. The CDR3 is made up of 19 amino acids.

In this sample, this clonotype turned up many times. DNA of the CDR3: TGTGCCAGCAGCGTTCCCCCGGGTGATGTGGACAGGGGTGGGTACAATCAGCCCCAGCATTTT. Its translation is CASSVPPGDVDRGGYNQPQHF. The chain recombines TRBV9 with TRBJ1-5; 9 nucleotides align to TRBD1. In germline, CDR1 is SGDLS, CDR2 YYNGEE. The CDR3 is made up of 21 amino acids. V shed 2 bases and J 3 bases; nucleotides not matched to a gene: 21. Full variable domain (rest looked up from reference TRBV9 and TRBJ1-5): DSGVTQTPKHLITATGQRVTLRCSPRSGDLSVYWYQQSLDQGLQFLIQYYNGEERAKGNILERFSAQQFPDLHSELNLSSLELGDSALYFCASSVPPGDVDRGGYNQPQHFGDGTRLSIL.

The rearrangement joins TRBV4-1 to TRBJ2-6, with TRBD2 as a possible D gene (7 bases). The CDR3 is made up of 17 amino acids. Germline CDR1 reads MGHRA; CDR2 reads YSYEKL. Trimming left V 5 bases short and J 0 bases short, with 14 bases between. The CDR3 DNA reads TGCGCCAGCAGCGAGTGGGGGGGCGACTCTGGGGCCAACGTCCTGACTTTC. It translates to CASSEWGGDSGANVLTF.

The gene calls are TRBV5-1 and TRBJ2-6; D not certain. Germline V CDR1 and CDR2: SGHRS, YFSETQ. The CDR3 length is 15 residues. Trimming stripped 3 bases from V and 0 bases from J, with 7 bases between. CDR3 loop: CASSYDTSGANVLTF. As DNA, the CDR3 is TGCGCCAGCAGCTACGACACCTCTGGGGCCAACGTCCTGACTTTC.

This clonotype came up many times. The CDR3, as DNA: TGCGCCAGCAGCCCCTATACTAGCGCAGGCCACAATGAGCAGTTCTTC. Its translation is CASSPYTSAGHNEQFF. The chain is built from TRBV4-1 and TRBJ2-1; 7 positions match TRBD2. CDR3 length: 16 residues. V gave up 4 bases and J gave up 5 bases; unmatched junction bases: 11. From germline, CDR1 is MGHRA and CDR2 YSYEKL.

This chain joins TRBV19 and TRBJ1-1; TRBD1 is a possible D gene (6 bases). V lost 3 bases and J lost 0, with 11 bases in between. Germline V gives CDR1 LNHDA, CDR2 SQIVND (reference sequence). This CDR3 comprises 15 residues. This CDR3 reads CASSIWTAVNTEAFF. CDR3 nucleotide sequence: TGTGCCAGTAGTATTTGGACAGCAGTGAACACTGAAGCTTTCTTT. Supplemented by reference TRBV19 and TRBJ1-1, the full variable domain reads DGGITQSPKYLFRKEGQNVTLSCEQNLNHDAMYWYRQDPGQGLRLIYYSQIVNDFQKGDIAEGYSVSREKKESFPLTVTSAQKNPTAFYLCASSIWTAVNTEAFFGQGTRLTVV.

This clonotype was seen at least ten times. The chain is built from TRBV7-9 and TRBJ1-1, with D maybe TRBD1 (6 bases). V gave up 5 bases and J gave up 4 bases, with 14 bases separating them. The CDR3 is 14 amino acids. CDR1 and CDR2 from the germline V gene are SEHNR and FQNEAQ (reference sequence). The CDR3 DNA reads as TGTGCCAGCAGCACAGGGTCGCGCGGCACTGAAGCTTTCTTT. Protein: CASSTGSRGTEAFF.

The V call is TRBV18, the J call TRBJ1-5; D is ambiguous. Trimming cost V 5 bases and J 8 bases, with 13 bases left between them. From germline, CDR1 is KGHSH and CDR2 LQKENI. CDR3 length: 13 amino acids. The CDR3 region is CASSISLVEPQHF. Written as DNA, the CDR3 is TGTGCCAGCTCAATAAGTCTAGTCGAGCCCCAGCATTTT.

The chain employs TRBV5-6 and TRBJ2-5; 9 bases line up with TRBD2. The germline V gene has CDR1 SGHDT and CDR2 YYEEEE. The CDR3 is 15 amino acids. The V segment lost 4 bases and the J segment 5 bases; nucleotides outside the gene matches: 9. CDR3 sequence (DNA): TGTGCCAGCAGCCGTGGCGGGAGGGTTTATGAGACCCAGTACTTC. Amino acids: CASSRGGRVYETQYF.

At least ten counts were recorded for this clonotype. J is TRBJ1-3 and V is TRBV4-1; D is unresolved. The length of the CDR3 is 16 residues. Trimming removed 1 base from V and 3 bases from J, with 13 bases in between. The germline V gene has CDR1 MGHRA and CDR2 YSYEKL. The CDR3 is CASSQAPRSDGNTIYF. The CDR3 DNA reads as TGCGCCAGCAGCCAAGCCCCACGTTCGGATGGAAACACCATATATTTT.

The CDR3 sequence: CSARVGESGAREQYF. As DNA, the CDR3 is TGCAGTGCTAGAGTCGGGGAGTCGGGGGCGAGGGAGCAGTACTTC. V is TRBV20-1 and J is TRBJ2-7; D possibly uses TRBD1 or TRBD2 (6 bases each). V was clipped by 1 base and J by 7 bases, with 20 bases between them. CDR1 DFQATT and CDR2 SNEGSKA come from the germline V gene (reference sequence). The CDR3 runs to 15 residues.

This clonotype appeared many times. The CDR3 DNA follows: TGTGCCAGCAGCCAAGTTATCAGGGGTTACTACGAGCAGTACTTC. Amino acid sequence: CASSQVIRGYYEQYF. The genes are TRBV3-1 and TRBJ2-7, with D perhaps matching TRBD1 (6 bases). Between the trimmed V and J ends, which lost 1 base and 3 bases, there was a span of 13 bases. This CDR3 is built from 15 residues. The germline CDR1 and CDR2 sequences are LGHDT and YNNKEL (reference sequence).

The chain couples TRBV10-3 to TRBJ2-2, with D hard to call. The CDR3 sequence is 16 residues long. V shed 0 bases and J shed 1 base, with 9 bases lying between them. Germline V lookup: CDR1 ENHRY, CDR2 SYGVKD. The CDR3 DNA reads TGTGCCATCAGTGAGTCGAGCAGGCTGAACACCGGGGAGCTGTTTTTT. Translating gives CAISESSRLNTGELFF.